This T cell receptor (beta chain) comes out of a study of shared clonotypes between healthy human individuals. Background on the study: Plates per donor: three CD4 naive, three CD4 memory, two CD8 naive, one CD8 memory.

The table lists this clone with a count of one. Per the germline V gene, CDR1 is MDHEN and CDR2 is SYDVKM. This CDR3 is 15 amino acids long. Trimming took off 3 bases at V and 4 bases at J, with 13 bases between the two ends. Per sorted-subset replicate PCR, input was around 200 ng DNA, representing around 28,000 T cell genomes. Repertoires were generated with immunoSEQ multiplex PCR, while TCRdb's copy carries only in-frame clones and drops some. The sample holds 550,000 to 700,000 clones; 55% to 85% are singletons and the top ten take around 1.7%. The V and J genes are TRBV28 and TRBJ1-5; D may be TRBD1 (6 bases). The clonotype comes from a woman aged 25 to 45 in good health. Sample: memory CD4+ T cells sorted from blood. Subset described: CD45RA-negative fraction. The CDR3: CASSFGGTHNQPQHF. The CDR3 region has the DNA TGTGCCAGCAGTTTTGGTGGGACACATAATCAGCCCCAGCATTTT. The full variable domain, in which reference TRBV28 and TRBJ1-5 provide the parts outside the CDR3, is DVKVTQSSRYLVKRTGEKVFLECVQDMDHENMFWYRQDPGLGLRLIYFSYDVKMKEKGDIPEGYSVSREKKERFSLILESASTNQTSMYLCASSFGGTHNQPQHFGDGTRLSIL.